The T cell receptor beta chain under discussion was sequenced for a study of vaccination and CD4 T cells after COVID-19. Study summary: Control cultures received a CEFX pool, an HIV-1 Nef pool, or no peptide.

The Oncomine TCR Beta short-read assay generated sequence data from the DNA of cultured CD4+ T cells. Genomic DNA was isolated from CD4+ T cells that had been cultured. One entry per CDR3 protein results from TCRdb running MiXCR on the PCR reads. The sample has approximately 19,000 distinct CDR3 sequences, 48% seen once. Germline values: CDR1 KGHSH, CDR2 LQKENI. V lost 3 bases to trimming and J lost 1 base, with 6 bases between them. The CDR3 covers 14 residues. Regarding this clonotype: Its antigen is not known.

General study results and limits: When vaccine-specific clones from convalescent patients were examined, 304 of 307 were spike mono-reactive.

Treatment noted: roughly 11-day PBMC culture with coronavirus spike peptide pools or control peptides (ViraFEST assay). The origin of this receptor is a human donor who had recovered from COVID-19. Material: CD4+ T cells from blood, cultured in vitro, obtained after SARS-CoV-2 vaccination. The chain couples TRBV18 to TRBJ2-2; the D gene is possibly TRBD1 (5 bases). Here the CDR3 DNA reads TGTGCCAGCTCACCGCAGGGGAACACCGGGGAGCTGTTTTTT. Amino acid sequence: CASSPQGNTGELFF.